The 28 T cell receptor beta chains presented below share a single source sample, sequenced in a study of radiation and T cells in renal cell carcinoma. Only in-frame clones appear in the TCRdb table, and some are missing; sequencing was by immunoSEQ multiplex PCR. The sample carries 90,000 to 95,000 clones, 82% recorded once. Indicated time point: baseline pretreatment blood. As for treatment: 15 Gy SBRT to primary tumor, nephrectomy 4 weeks later. Here the sequenced sample was blood, taken from a patient whose treatment included radiotherapy and nephrectomy. The receptors stem from a man between 60 and 75 years old with renal cell carcinoma.

This clone was counted a single time. The chain has TRBV28 and TRBJ1-2; D is uncertain. The germline V gene encodes CDR1 MDHEN and CDR2 SYDVKM. CDR3 size: 14 residues. Trimming pared 7 bases from V and 2 bases from J, leaving 14 bases between. The CDR3 nucleotides are TGTGCCAGCACCGATTTACCCTCCAACTATGGCTACACCTTC. It is translated as CASTDLPSNYGYTF.

The chain links TRBV7-9 to TRBJ2-7; 9 bases align to TRBD1. V shed 7 bases, J shed 2 bases, and the junction held 6 bases outside the gene matches. The CDR3 runs 14 residues. Germline-derived CDR1 and CDR2 are SEHNR and FQNEAQ (reference sequence). Here the CDR3 DNA reads TGTGCCAGCAACCAAGGGACAGGGACCTACGAGCAGTACTTC. Its translation: CASNQGTGTYEQYF.

The J gene is TRBJ2-1, the V gene TRBV14, with 9 bases fitting TRBD1. From germline, CDR1 is SGHDN and CDR2 FVKESK. J gave up 5 bases and V 4 bases, and 9 bases lay outside the gene matches. The CDR3 is made up of 16 amino acids. CDR3 sequence (DNA): TGTGCCAGCAGCCTACGAACGGGACAGGGCCACAATGAGCAGTTCTTC. Protein: CASSLRTGQGHNEQFF. Supplemented by reference TRBV14 and TRBJ2-1, the full variable domain reads EAGVTQFPSHSVIEKGQTVTLRCDPISGHDNLYWYRRVMGKEIKFLLHFVKESKQDESGMPNNRFLAERTGGTYSTLKVQPAELEDSGVYFCASSLRTGQGHNEQFFGPGTRLTVL.

J is TRBJ2-5 and V is TRBV11-2; 7 nucleotides match TRBD1. Germline V CDR1 and CDR2: SGHAT, FQNNGV. The junction had 8 bases not matched to a gene; V was cut back by 6 bases and J by 1 base. This CDR3 region has 15 residues. CDR3 protein: CASRLMGTVQETQYF. The CDR3 nucleotides are TGTGCCAGCAGACTTATGGGGACAGTCCAAGAGACCCAGTACTTC.

The rearrangement joins TRBV18 to TRBJ2-4; D remains ambiguous. Trimming left V 3 bases short and J 8 bases short, with 17 bases between. The CDR3 loop spans 15 amino acids. CDR1 and CDR2 (germline): KGHSH, LQKENI. CDR3 DNA sequence: TGTGCCAGCTCACCTACGACCCCCGATGGAGACATTCAGTACTTC. It specifies CASSPTTPDGDIQYF.

The V call is TRBV27, the J call TRBJ2-1; 7 positions agree with TRBD1. V was pared by 3 bases and J by 6 bases, with 8 bases of the junction left unmatched. From germline, CDR1 is MNHEY and CDR2 SMNVEV (reference sequence). CDR3 length: 15 residues. CDR3 sequence: CASSFETGSFNEQFF. The CDR3 DNA reads TGTGCCAGCAGTTTTGAGACAGGGAGTTTCAATGAGCAGTTCTTC.

V and J are TRBV4-1 and TRBJ1-3; D call uncertain. The germline CDR1 and CDR2 sequences are MGHRA and YSYEKL. Trimming shortened V by 3 bases and J by 0 bases, and 9 bases separated the two germline ends. This CDR3 comprises 15 residues. CDR3 loop: CASSHPDYSGNTIYF. The DNA of the CDR3 is TGCGCCAGCAGCCACCCTGATTACTCTGGAAACACCATATATTTT.

The chain carries TRBV28 and TRBJ2-7; D is undetermined. CDR1 and CDR2 from the germline V gene are MDHEN and SYDVKM. The CDR3 is 13 residues long. V was shortened by 1 base and J by 2 bases, with 6 bases between the two germline ends. The CDR3 region is CASSLLAPYEQYF. The CDR3 DNA follows: TGTGCCAGCAGTTTATTGGCGCCCTACGAGCAGTACTTC. The full variable domain, its missing parts supplied by reference TRBV28 and TRBJ2-7, is DVKVTQSSRYLVKRTGEKVFLECVQDMDHENMFWYRQDPGLGLRLIYFSYDVKMKEKGDIPEGYSVSREKKERFSLILESASTNQTSMYLCASSLLAPYEQYFGPGTRLTVT.

The chain joins TRBV10-1 to TRBJ2-1; 11 nucleotides line up with TRBD2. J was trimmed by 5 bases and V by 3 bases; bases with no gene match: 3. Germline CDR1 reads WNHNN; CDR2 reads SYGVQD (reference sequence). CDR3 length equals 15 residues. The CDR3, as DNA: TGCGCCAGCAGTGATACTAGCGGGGGCAACAATGAGCAGTTCTTC. Amino acids: CASSDTSGGNNEQFF.

V and J are TRBV19 and TRBJ2-4; D not certain. The CDR3 runs 14 residues. Germline loops: CDR1 LNHDA, CDR2 SQIVND (reference sequence). Trimming removed 7 bases at V and 1 base at J, with 11 bases between. The CDR3 region is CASNNVGAKNIQYF. The DNA of the CDR3 is TGTGCCAGTAACAATGTGGGGGCCAAAAACATTCAGTACTTC.

This clone has just one count. The rearrangement uses TRBV28 and TRBJ2-7; TRBD1 is a possible D gene (6 bases). Trimming removed 5 bases from V and 4 bases from J, with 9 bases in between. The germline CDR1 and CDR2 sequences are MDHEN and SYDVKM. This CDR3 comprises 12 residues. CDR3 nucleotide sequence: TGTGCCAGCAGTCTGGACAGTTACGAGCAGTACTTC. Translating gives CASSLDSYEQYF.

This clone was seen just once. The V and J genes are TRBV6-5 and TRBJ2-7; TRBD2 agrees at 10 bases. V gave up 6 bases and J gave up 6 bases; unmatched junction bases: 11. This CDR3 has 15 residues. Germline lookup yields CDR1 MNHEY and CDR2 SVGAGI. CDR3 in amino acids: CASSRLAGLAIEQYF. The CDR3, as DNA: TGTGCCAGCAGCAGGCTCGCGGGACTAGCGATCGAGCAGTACTTC.

This clone was counted a single time. The chain has TRBV15 and TRBJ2-7, with D unresolved. Germline CDR1 is LNHNV and CDR2 is YYDKDF (reference sequence). This CDR3 comprises 12 residues. Trimming shortened V by 0 bases and J by 3 bases, and 3 bases separated the two germline ends. In nucleotides, the CDR3 is TGTGCCACCAGCAGAGATGTCTACGAGCAGTACTTC. This gives the protein CATSRDVYEQYF.

J is TRBJ1-1 and V is TRBV7-3, with D tentatively TRBD1 (6 bases). The CDR3 runs to 15 residues. Trimming took 1 base from V and 2 from J, leaving 11 bases between them. Germline CDR1 reads SGHTA; CDR2 reads FQGTGA. The CDR3 DNA sequence: TGTGCCAGCAGCTTAAGGGGGGGCTCCAACACTGAAGCTTTCTTT. Amino acids: CASSLRGGSNTEAFF.

The rearrangement links TRBV9 to TRBJ1-4, with 11 bases that match TRBD1. The CDR3 has 14 residues. V lost 4 bases and J lost 7; bases outside the gene matches: 3. Germline CDR1 reads SGDLS; CDR2 reads YYNGEE. DNA for the CDR3: TGTGCCAGCAGCTCCGGGACAGGGGGTGAAAAACTGTTTTTT. This gives the protein CASSSGTGGEKLFF.

This clone has just a few counts. CDR3 sequence reads: CAIQEVQDLTNEQFF. The CDR3 DNA reads as TGTGCCATCCAGGAGGTACAGGACCTTACCAATGAGCAGTTCTTC. The J gene is TRBJ2-1, the V gene TRBV10-3; D is possibly TRBD1 or TRBD2 (5 bases each). Germline V lookup: CDR1 ENHRY, CDR2 SYGVKD. V shed 8 bases and J shed 6 bases, with 20 bases lying between them. The CDR3 sequence is 15 residues long.

This chain uses TRBV15 with TRBJ1-4, with no clear D. The CDR3 has 16 residues. Trimming took 0 bases from V and 1 from J, leaving 9 bases between them. The germline gives CDR1 LNHNV, CDR2 YYDKDF (reference sequence). CDR3 nucleotides: TGTGCCACCAGCAGAGATGTGGCCGGAACTAATGAAAAACTGTTTTTT. Its translation: CATSRDVAGTNEKLFF.

This clone was observed a single time. The rearrangement uses TRBV9 and TRBJ2-5; a weak D match, TRBD2 (6 bases). Trimming removed 0 bases from V and 1 base from J, with 13 bases in between. Germline CDR1 reads SGDLS; CDR2 reads YYNGEE. The CDR3 is 16 residues long. CDR3 region: CASSVAGGEAQETQYF. The CDR3 DNA follows: TGTGCCAGCAGCGTAGCAGGCGGGGAAGCCCAAGAGACCCAGTACTTC. Full variable domain (outside the CDR3, taken from reference TRBV9 and TRBJ2-5): DSGVTQTPKHLITATGQRVTLRCSPRSGDLSVYWYQQSLDQGLQFLIQYYNGEERAKGNILERFSAQQFPDLHSELNLSSLELGDSALYFCASSVAGGEAQETQYFGPGTRLLVL.

The V call is TRBV1, the J call TRBJ1-1; the table's D call, TRBD1, was not checked against the DNA. TRBV1 is shown as a pseudogene. CDR3 length: 15 residues. CDR3 coding DNA: TGCACCAGCAGCCTAATTATCAGTATGAACACTGAAGCTTTCTTT. Encoded protein: CTSSLIISMNTEAFF.

The chain links TRBV27 to TRBJ1-5; 10 nucleotides align to TRBD1. The germline gives CDR1 MNHEY, CDR2 SMNVEV (reference sequence). V lost 8 bases, J lost 4 bases, and 5 bases stayed unmatched. The CDR3 covers 14 residues. CDR3 sequence reads: CASGGGQGNQPQHF. CDR3 sequence (DNA): TGTGCCAGCGGGGGGGGACAGGGGAATCAGCCCCAGCATTTT.

The CDR3 nucleotides are TGCGCCAGCAGCTTGAGAAGCGGGGGTCTTGTCAATGAGCAGTTCTTC. Translating it yields CASSLRSGGLVNEQFF. The rearrangement joins TRBV5-1 to TRBJ2-1, with 8 bases fitting TRBD2. Germline-derived CDR1 and CDR2 are SGHRS and YFSETQ. V shed 1 base, J shed 6 bases, and the junction held 9 bases outside the gene matches. The CDR3 is 16 amino acids.

The rearrangement joins TRBV5-1 to TRBJ1-4; 7 nucleotides align to TRBD1. Trimming took 3 bases from V and 0 from J; bases not matched to a gene: 5. CDR3 size: 16 residues. Looked up from germline, CDR1 is SGHRS and CDR2 is YFSETQ. CDR3 in amino acids: CASSYGQAATNEKLFF. The CDR3 DNA is TGCGCCAGCAGCTACGGACAGGCAGCAACTAATGAAAAACTGTTTTTT. Full variable domain (remainder filled in from reference TRBV5-1 and TRBJ1-4): KAGVTQTPRYLIKTRGQQVTLSCSPISGHRSVSWYQQTPGQGLQFLFEYFSETQRNKGNFPGRFSGRQFSNSRSEMNVSTLELGDSALYLCASSYGQAATNEKLFFGSGTQLSVL.

This chain connects TRBV5-1 to TRBJ2-1, with 10 bases aligning to TRBD2. CDR3 length equals 14 residues. Germline assignment: CDR1 SGHRS and CDR2 YFSETQ. The trim removed 4 bases at V and 6 bases at J, leaving 4 bases unmatched. The CDR3 sequence is CASSPGLATNEQFF. CDR3 DNA sequence: TGCGCCAGCAGCCCGGGACTAGCGACCAATGAGCAGTTCTTC.

This chain connects TRBV5-1 to TRBJ2-2, with 7 bases identical to TRBD1. There are 15 residues in the CDR3. Germline V gene data show CDR1 as SGHRS and CDR2 as YFSETQ. V lost 0 bases and J lost 5; bases outside the gene matches: 4. The CDR3 spells CASSLEGAGTGELFF. The CDR3 region has the DNA TGCGCCAGCAGCTTGGAGGGGGCAGGAACCGGGGAGCTGTTTTTT.

This rearrangement joins TRBV15 to TRBJ2-7, with D possibly being TRBD1 (6 bases). Germline CDR1 and CDR2: LNHNV and YYDKDF (reference sequence). Trimming shortened V by 5 bases and J by 5 bases, and 13 bases separated the two germline ends. This CDR3 has 13 residues. This CDR3 reads CATSPRGPHEQYF. In DNA form, the CDR3 reads TGTGCCACCAGCCCCAGGGGCCCCCACGAGCAGTACTTC.

V usage is TRBV6-5 and J usage is TRBJ2-5; TRBD2 is a possible D gene (6 bases). V lost 4 bases and J lost 5, with 11 bases in between. The CDR3 is 13 amino acids. CDR1 MNHEY and CDR2 SVGAGI come from the germline V gene. CDR3 in amino acids: CASSWGEEETQYF. The CDR3 DNA follows: TGTGCCAGCAGTTGGGGGGAGGAGGAGACCCAGTACTTC.

This clone was seen once. The chain uses TRBV5-1 and TRBJ2-3, with D perhaps TRBD1 or TRBD2 (5 bases each). Per germline, CDR1 SGHRS and CDR2 YFSETQ. Trimming took 7 bases from V and 2 from J, leaving 17 bases between them. CDR3 length: 15 amino acids. CDR3 residues: CASFPGRLYTDTQYF. CDR3 nucleotide sequence: TGCGCCAGCTTTCCGGGACGGCTTTACACAGATACGCAGTATTTT.

There are a few counts of this clone. V usage is TRBV2 and J usage is TRBJ1-5; weak D call: TRBD1 (5 bases). The V end lost 7 bases, the J end lost 3 bases, and 16 bases lay between the germline ends. The V gene's germline CDR1 is SNHLY and CDR2 FYNNEI. The CDR3 spans 15 residues. DNA for the CDR3: TGTGCCAGCAAAGGGGCGAGGGCCCCCAATCAGCCCCAGCATTTT. Protein: CASKGARAPNQPQHF.